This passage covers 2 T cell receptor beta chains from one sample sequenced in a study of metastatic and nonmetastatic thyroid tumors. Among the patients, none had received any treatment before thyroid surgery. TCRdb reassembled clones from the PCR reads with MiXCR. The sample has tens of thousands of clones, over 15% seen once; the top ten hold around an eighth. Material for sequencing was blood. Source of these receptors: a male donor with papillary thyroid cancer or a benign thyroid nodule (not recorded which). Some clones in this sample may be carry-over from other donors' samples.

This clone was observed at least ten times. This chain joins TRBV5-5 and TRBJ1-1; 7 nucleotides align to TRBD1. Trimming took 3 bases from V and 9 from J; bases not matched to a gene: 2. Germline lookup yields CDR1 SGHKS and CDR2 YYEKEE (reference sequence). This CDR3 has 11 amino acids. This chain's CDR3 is CASSSQGKAFF. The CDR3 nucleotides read TGTGCCAGCAGCTCACAGGGGAAAGCTTTCTTT. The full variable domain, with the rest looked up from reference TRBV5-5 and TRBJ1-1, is DAGVTQSPTHLIKTRGQQVTLRCSPISGHKSVSWYQQVLGQGPQFIFQYYEKEERGRGNFPDRFSARQFPNYSSELNVNALLLGDSALYLCASSSQGKAFFGQGTRLTVV.

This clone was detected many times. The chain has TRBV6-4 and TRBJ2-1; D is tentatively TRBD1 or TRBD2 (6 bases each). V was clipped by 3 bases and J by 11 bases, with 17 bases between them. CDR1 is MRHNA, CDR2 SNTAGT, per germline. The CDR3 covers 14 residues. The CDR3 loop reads CASSEGEEGVQQFF. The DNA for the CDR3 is TGTGCCAGCAGTGAAGGGGAGGAGGGGGTTCAGCAGTTCTTC.